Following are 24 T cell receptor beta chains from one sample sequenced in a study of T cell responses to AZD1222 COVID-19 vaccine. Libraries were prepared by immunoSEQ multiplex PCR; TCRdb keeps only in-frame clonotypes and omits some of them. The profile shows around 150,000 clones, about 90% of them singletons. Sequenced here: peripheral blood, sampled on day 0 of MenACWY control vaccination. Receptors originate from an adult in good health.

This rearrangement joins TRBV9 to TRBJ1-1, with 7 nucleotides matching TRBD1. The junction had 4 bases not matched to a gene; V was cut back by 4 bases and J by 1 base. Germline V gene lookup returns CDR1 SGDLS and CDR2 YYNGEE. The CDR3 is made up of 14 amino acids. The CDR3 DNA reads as TGTGCCAGCAGCACCCGACAGGGGAACACTGAAGCTTTCTTT. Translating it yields CASSTRQGNTEAFF.

CDR3 coding DNA: TGTGCCAGCAGCTCCCCTCGACAGGGAGCAGGAAACACCATATATTTT. As protein: CASSSPRQGAGNTIYF. The rearrangement uses TRBV7-2 and TRBJ1-3; TRBD1 aligns across 7 bases. Germline assignment: CDR1 SGHTA and CDR2 FQGNSA. The V gene end was trimmed by 4 bases and the J gene end by 4 bases; junction bases not matched to a gene: 10. The CDR3 sequence is 16 residues long.

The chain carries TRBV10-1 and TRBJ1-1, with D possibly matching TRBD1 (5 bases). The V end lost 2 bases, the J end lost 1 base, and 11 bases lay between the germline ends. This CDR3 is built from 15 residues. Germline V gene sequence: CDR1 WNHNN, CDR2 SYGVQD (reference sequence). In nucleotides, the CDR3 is TGCGCCAGCAGTGAGGGGGTCGGGGCGAACACTGAAGCTTTCTTT. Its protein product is CASSEGVGANTEAFF.

The CDR3: CASSGRRQGGHGYTF. Written as DNA, the CDR3 is TGTGCCAGTAGTGGGCGAAGACAGGGAGGCCATGGCTACACCTTC. J is TRBJ1-2 and V is TRBV19; 7 nucleotides line up with TRBD1. This CDR3 is 15 amino acids long. The junction had 12 bases not matched to a gene; V was cut back by 5 bases and J by 6 bases. CDR1 and CDR2 (germline): LNHDA, SQIVND (reference sequence).

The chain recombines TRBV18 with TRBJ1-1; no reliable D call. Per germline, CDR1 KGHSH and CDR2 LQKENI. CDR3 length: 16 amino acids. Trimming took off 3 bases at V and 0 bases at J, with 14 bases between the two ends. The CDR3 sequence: CASSPLWIGVNTEAFF. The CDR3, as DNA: TGTGCCAGCTCACCCCTCTGGATAGGAGTGAACACTGAAGCTTTCTTT.

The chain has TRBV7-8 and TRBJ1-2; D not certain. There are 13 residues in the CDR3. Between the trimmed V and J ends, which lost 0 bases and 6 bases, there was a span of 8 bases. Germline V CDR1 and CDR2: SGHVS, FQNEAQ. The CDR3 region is CASSLAADHGYTF. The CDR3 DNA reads TGTGCCAGCAGCTTAGCTGCTGACCATGGCTACACCTTC.

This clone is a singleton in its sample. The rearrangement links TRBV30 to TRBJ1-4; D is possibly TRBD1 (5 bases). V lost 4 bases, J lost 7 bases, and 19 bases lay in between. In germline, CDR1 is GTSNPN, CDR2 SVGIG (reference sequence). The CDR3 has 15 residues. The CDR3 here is CAWNTLGLGGEKLFF. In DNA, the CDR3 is TGTGCCTGGAACACCCTGGGTCTCGGGGGTGAAAAACTGTTTTTT.

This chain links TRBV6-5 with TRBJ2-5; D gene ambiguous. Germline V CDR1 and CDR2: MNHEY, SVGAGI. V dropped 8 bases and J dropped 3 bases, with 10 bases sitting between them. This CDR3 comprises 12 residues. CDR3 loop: CASRSREETQYF. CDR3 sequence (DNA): TGTGCCAGCCGATCCCGGGAAGAGACCCAGTACTTC.

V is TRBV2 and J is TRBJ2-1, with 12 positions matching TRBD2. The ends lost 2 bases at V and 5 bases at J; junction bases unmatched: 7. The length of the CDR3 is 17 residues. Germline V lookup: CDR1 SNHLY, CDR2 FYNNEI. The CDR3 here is CASSEPASGRGNNEQFF. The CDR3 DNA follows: TGTGCCAGCAGTGAACCCGCTAGCGGGAGGGGCAACAATGAGCAGTTCTTC.

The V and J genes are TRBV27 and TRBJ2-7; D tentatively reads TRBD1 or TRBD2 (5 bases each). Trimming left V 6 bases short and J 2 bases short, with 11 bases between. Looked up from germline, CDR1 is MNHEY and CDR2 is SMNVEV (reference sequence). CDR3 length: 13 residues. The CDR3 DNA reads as TGTGCCAGCAGCCCCTTGGGGGCCTACGAGCAGTACTTC. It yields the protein CASSPLGAYEQYF.

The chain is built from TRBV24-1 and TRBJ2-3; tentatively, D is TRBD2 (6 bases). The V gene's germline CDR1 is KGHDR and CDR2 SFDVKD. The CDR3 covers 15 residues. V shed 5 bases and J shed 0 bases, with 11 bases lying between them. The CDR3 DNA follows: TGTGCCACCAGTGGTAAGCGGGTTAGCACAGATACGCAGTATTTT. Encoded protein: CATSGKRVSTDTQYF.

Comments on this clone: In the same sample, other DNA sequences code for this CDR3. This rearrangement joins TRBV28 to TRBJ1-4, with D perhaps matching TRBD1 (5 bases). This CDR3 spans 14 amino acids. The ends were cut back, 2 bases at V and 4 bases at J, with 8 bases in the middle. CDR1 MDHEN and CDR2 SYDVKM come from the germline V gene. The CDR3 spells CASSLGGVNEKLFF. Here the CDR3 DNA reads TGTGCCAGCAGTTTAGGAGGGGTTAATGAAAAACTGTTTTTT.

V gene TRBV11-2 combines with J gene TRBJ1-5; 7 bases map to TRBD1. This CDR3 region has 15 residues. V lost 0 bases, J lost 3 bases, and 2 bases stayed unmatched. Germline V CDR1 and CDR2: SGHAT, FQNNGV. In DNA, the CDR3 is TGTGCCAGCAGCTTAGACAGGGGGGACAATCAGCCCCAGCATTTT. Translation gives CASSLDRGDNQPQHF.

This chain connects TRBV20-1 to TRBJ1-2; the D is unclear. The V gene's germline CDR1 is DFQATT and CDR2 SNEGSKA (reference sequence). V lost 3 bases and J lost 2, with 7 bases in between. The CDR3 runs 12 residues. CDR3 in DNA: TGCAGTGCTAGTTTTATGAACTATGGCTACACCTTC. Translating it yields CSASFMNYGYTF.

The CDR3 DNA reads TGCGCCAGCAGCACCGGACAGGGTGGGGAGCAGTTCTTC. As protein: CASSTGQGGEQFF. The chain recombines TRBV5-1 with TRBJ2-1; 8 bases line up with TRBD1. After removal of 4 bases from V and 10 bases from J, the junction contained 7 bases not matched to a gene. Germline-derived CDR1 and CDR2 are SGHRS and YFSETQ. The CDR3 extends over 13 amino acids.

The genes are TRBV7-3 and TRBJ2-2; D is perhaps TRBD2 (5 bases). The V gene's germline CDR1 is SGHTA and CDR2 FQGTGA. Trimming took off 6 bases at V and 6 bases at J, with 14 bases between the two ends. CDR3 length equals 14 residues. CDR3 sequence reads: CASRPASGSGELFF. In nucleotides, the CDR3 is TGTGCCAGCAGACCCGCCTCGGGGTCCGGGGAGCTGTTTTTT. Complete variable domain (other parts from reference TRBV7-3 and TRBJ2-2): GAGVSQTPSNKVTEKGKYVELRCDPISGHTALYWYRQSLGQGPEFLIYFQGTGAADDSGLPNDRFFAVRPEGSVSTLKIQRTERGDSAVYLCASRPASGSGELFFGEGSRLTVL.

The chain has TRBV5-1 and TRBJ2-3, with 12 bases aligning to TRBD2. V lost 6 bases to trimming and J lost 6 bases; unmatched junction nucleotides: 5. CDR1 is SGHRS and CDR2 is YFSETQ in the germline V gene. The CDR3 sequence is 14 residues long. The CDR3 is CASTPTSGSDTQYF. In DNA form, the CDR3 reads TGCGCCAGCACCCCGACTAGCGGGAGCGATACGCAGTATTTT.

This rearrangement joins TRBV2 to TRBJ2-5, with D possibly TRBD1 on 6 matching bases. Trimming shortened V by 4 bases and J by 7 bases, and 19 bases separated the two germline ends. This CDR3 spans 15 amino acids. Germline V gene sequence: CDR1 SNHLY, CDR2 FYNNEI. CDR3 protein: CASSGGDRQEGTQYF. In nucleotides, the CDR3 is TGTGCCAGCAGTGGAGGAGACAGGCAGGAAGGGACCCAGTACTTC.

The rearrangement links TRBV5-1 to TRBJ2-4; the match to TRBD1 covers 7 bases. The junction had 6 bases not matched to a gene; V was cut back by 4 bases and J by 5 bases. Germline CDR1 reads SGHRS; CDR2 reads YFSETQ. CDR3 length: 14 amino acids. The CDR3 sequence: CASSLGQSQNIQYF. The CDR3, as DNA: TGCGCCAGCAGCCTGGGACAGAGCCAAAACATTCAGTACTTC.

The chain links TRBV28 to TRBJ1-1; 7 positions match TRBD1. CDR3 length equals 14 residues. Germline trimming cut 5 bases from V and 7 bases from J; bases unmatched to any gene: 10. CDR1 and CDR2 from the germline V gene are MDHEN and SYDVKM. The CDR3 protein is CASSVGQPLLEAFF. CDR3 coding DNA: TGTGCCAGCAGTGTGGGACAGCCACTACTTGAAGCTTTCTTT.

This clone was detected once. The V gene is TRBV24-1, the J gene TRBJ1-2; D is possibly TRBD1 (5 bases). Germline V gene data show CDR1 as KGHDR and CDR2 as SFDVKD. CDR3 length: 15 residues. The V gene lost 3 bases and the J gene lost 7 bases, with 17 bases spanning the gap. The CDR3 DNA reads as TGTGCCACCAGTGATGTGGATCAGGGAATGGGTGGCTACACCTTC. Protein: CATSDVDQGMGGYTF.

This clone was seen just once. The CDR3 here is CASSRGVESSGNTIYF. The DNA for the CDR3 is TGTGCCAGCTCCCGTGGGGTTGAAAGCTCTGGAAACACCATATATTTT. V gene TRBV18 combines with J gene TRBJ1-3; D not resolved. Germline loops: CDR1 KGHSH, CDR2 LQKENI. The CDR3 runs to 16 residues. The germline V and J ends were trimmed by 6 bases and 0 bases, with 15 bases remaining between them. Using reference TRBV18 and TRBJ1-3 for the parts outside the CDR3, the full variable domain is NAGVMQNPRHLVRRRGQEARLRCSPMKGHSHVYWYRQLPEEGLKFMVYLQKENIIDESGMPKERFSAEFPKEGPSILRIQQVVRGDSAAYFCASSRGVESSGNTIYFGEGSWLTVV.

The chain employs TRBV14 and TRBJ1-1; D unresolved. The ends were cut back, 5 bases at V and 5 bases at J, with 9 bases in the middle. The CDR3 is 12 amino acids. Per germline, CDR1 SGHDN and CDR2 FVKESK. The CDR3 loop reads CASSFAGTEAFF. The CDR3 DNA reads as TGTGCCAGCAGCTTCGCTGGGACTGAAGCTTTCTTT.

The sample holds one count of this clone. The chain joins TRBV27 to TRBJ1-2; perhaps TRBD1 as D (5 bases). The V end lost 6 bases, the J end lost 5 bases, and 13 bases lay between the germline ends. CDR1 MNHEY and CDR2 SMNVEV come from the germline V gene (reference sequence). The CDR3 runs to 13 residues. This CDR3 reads CASSLPGGYGYTF. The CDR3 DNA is TGTGCCAGCAGCTTACCCGGGGGGTATGGCTACACCTTC.